The 6 T cell receptor beta chains presented below share a single source sample, sequenced in a study of T cell responses to AZD1222 COVID-19 vaccine. Measured with immunoSEQ multiplex PCR; TCRdb has only the in-frame clones, and not every one. The sample lists some 91,000 clones; approximately 92% were seen once. Sequencing was performed on peripheral blood, taken on day 0 of AZD1222 vaccination. These TCRs come from an adult in good health.

This clone was counted between two and nine times. The chain carries TRBV28 and TRBJ1-1; 8 nucleotides align to TRBD1. Losses at the gene ends were 7 bases for V and 4 bases for J; bases not matched to a gene: 8. This CDR3 contains 14 residues. CDR1 is MDHEN and CDR2 is SYDVKM in the germline V gene. CDR3 coding DNA: TGTGCCAGCACCTGGACAGGGAGAAGCACTGAAGCTTTCTTT. Translating gives CASTWTGRSTEAFF.

This clone was seen once. V usage is TRBV7-8 and J usage is TRBJ1-6, with 7 positions matching TRBD1. Germline CDR1 SGHVS, CDR2 FQNEAQ. There are 14 residues in the CDR3. V lost 4 bases and J lost 10; bases outside the gene matches: 7. The DNA of the CDR3 is TGTGCCAGCAGCTCCCGACAGGGCGACTCACCCCTCCACTTT. Protein product: CASSSRQGDSPLHF.

The chain carries TRBV15 and TRBJ1-2; D is ambiguous. This CDR3 spans 17 amino acids. In germline, CDR1 is LNHNV, CDR2 YYDKDF (reference sequence). The V end lost 0 bases, the J end lost 4 bases, and 18 bases lay between the germline ends. CDR3 sequence reads: CATSRDLSSIALYGYTF. In DNA form, the CDR3 reads TGTGCCACCAGCAGAGATCTATCGAGTATCGCACTCTATGGCTACACCTTC.

About this clone itself: Other DNA variants within this sample encode the same CDR3. The DNA of the CDR3 is TGTGCCAGCAGCTTAGGGCGCACAGATACGCAGTATTTT. Translating gives CASSLGRTDTQYF. The gene calls are TRBV11-3 and TRBJ2-3, with no clear D. CDR3 size: 13 residues. CDR1 SGHNT and CDR2 YENEEA come from the germline V gene. V gave up 1 base and J gave up 1 base, with 3 bases separating them.

The DNA of the CDR3 is TGCAGTGCTAGTCGGCGGCAGTCCTACGAGCAGTACTTC. Its translation is CSASRRQSYEQYF. This chain links TRBV20-1 with TRBJ2-7; the D is unclear. The CDR3 sequence is 13 residues long. CDR1 and CDR2 (germline): DFQATT, SNEGSKA (reference sequence). V was trimmed by 3 bases and J by 1 base, leaving 10 bases between them.

The DNA of the CDR3 is TGTGCCAGCAGCTCCTCGACAGGGGGCGATGGCTACACCTTC. It yields the protein CASSSSTGGDGYTF. This rearrangement joins TRBV7-9 to TRBJ1-2; 10 bases align to TRBD1. Per the germline V gene, CDR1 is SEHNR and CDR2 is FQNEAQ (reference sequence). V shed 4 bases, J shed 6 bases, and the junction held 5 bases outside the gene matches. CDR3 length: 14 residues.